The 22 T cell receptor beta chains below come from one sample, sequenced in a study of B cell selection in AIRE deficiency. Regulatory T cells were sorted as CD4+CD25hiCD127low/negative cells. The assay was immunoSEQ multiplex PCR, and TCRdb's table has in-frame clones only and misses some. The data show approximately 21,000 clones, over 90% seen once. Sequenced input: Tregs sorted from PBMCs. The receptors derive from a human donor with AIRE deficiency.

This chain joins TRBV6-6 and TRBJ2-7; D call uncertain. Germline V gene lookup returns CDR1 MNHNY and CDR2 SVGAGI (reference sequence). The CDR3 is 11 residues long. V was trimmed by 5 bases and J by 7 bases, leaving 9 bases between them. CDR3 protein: CASSTLSEQYF. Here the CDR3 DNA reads TGTGCCAGCAGTACTTTGAGTGAGCAGTACTTC.

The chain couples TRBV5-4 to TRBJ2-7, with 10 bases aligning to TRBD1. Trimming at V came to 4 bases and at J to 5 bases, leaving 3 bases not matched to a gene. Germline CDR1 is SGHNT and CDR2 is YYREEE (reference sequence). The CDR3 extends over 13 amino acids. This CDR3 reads CASSTGTGDEQYF. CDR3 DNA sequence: TGTGCCAGCAGCACCGGGACAGGGGACGAGCAGTACTTC.

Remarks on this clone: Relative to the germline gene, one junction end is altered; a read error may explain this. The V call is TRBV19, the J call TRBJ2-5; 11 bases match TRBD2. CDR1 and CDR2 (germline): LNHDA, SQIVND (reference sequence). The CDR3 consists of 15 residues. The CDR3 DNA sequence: TGTGCTAGTAGTCTCTTCGGACTAGCGGGAGAGACCCAGTACTTC. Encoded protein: CASSLFGLAGETQYF.

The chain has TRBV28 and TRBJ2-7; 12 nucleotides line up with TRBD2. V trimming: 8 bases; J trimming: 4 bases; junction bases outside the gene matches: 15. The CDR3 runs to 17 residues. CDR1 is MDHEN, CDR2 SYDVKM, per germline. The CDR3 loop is CASPPGLAGRWVYEQYF. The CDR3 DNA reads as TGTGCCAGCCCCCCGGGACTAGCGGGCCGGTGGGTTTACGAGCAGTACTTC.

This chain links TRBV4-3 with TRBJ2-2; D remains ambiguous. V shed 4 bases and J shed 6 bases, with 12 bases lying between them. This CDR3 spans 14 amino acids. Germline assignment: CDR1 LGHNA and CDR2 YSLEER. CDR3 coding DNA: TGCGCCAGCAGCCCACAAAAGGCGTCCGGGGAGCTGTTTTTT. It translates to CASSPQKASGELFF.

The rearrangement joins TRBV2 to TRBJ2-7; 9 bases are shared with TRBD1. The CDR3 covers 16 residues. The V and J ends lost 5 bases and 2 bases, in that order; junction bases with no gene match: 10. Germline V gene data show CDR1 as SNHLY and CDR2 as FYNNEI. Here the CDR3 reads CASSRVGGQGPYEQYF. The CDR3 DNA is TGTGCCAGCAGTCGTGTGGGGGGACAGGGCCCCTACGAGCAGTACTTC.

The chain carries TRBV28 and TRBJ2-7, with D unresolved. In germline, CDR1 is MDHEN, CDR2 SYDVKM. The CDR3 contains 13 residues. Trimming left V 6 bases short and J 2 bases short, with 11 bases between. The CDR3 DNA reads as TGTGCCAGCAGGTCGACCGGACCCTACGAGCAGTACTTC. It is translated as CASRSTGPYEQYF.

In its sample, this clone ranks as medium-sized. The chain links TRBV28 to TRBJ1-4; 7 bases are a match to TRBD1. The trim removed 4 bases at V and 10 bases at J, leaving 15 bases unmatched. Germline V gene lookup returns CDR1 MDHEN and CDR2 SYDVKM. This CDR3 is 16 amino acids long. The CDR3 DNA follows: TGTGCCAGCAGTTCCACCCCGTACAGGGGTTACGGAAAACTGTTTTTT. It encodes CASSSTPYRGYGKLFF.

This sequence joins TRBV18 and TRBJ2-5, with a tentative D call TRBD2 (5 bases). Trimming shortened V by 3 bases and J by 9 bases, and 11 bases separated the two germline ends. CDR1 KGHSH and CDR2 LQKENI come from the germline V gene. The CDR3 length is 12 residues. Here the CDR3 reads CASSPGSWAQYF. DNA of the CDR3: TGTGCCAGCTCACCGGGGAGTTGGGCCCAGTACTTC.

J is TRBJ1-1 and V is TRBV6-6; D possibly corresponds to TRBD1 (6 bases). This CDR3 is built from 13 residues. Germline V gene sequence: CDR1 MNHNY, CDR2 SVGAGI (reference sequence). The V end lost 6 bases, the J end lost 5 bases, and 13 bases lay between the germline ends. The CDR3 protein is CASRSGGSTEAFF. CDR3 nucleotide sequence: TGTGCCAGCAGATCCGGGGGCTCGACTGAAGCTTTCTTT.

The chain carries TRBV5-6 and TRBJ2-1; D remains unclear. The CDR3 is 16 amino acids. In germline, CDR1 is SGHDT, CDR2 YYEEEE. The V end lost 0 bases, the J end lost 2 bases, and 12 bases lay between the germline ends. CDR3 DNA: TGTGCCAGCAGCTTGGTCCCTTCGACTGCCTACAATGAGCAGTTCTTC. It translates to CASSLVPSTAYNEQFF.

The CDR3 region has the DNA TGTGCCTGGAGCGATACCTCGGCAGGGGGCGCCGGCTACGAGCAGTACTTC. Its translation: CAWSDTSAGGAGYEQYF. This chain joins TRBV30 and TRBJ2-7, with 8 bases fitting TRBD1. The CDR3 runs 17 residues. In germline, CDR1 is GTSNPN, CDR2 SVGIG (reference sequence). V lost 3 bases to trimming and J lost 3 bases; unmatched junction nucleotides: 16. Full variable domain (rest looked up from reference TRBV30 and TRBJ2-7): SQTIHQWPATLVQPVGSPLSLECTVEGTSNPNLYWYRQAAGRGLQLLFYSVGIGQISSEVPQNLSASRPQDRQFILSSKKLLLSDSGFYLCAWSDTSAGGAGYEQYFGPGTRLTVT.

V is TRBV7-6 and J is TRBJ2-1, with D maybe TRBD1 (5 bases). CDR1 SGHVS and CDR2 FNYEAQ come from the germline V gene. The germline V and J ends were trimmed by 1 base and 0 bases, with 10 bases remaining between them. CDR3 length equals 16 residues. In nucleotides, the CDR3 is TGTGCCAGCAGCTTAGAGGCAGGGATCTCCTACAATGAGCAGTTCTTC. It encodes CASSLEAGISYNEQFF.

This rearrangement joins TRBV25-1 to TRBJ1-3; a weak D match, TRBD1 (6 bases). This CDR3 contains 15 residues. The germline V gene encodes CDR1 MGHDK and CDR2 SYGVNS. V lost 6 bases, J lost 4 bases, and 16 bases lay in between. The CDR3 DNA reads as TGTGCCAGCAGCTCGCGCCAGGGGACAGGAAACACCATATATTTT. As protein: CASSSRQGTGNTIYF.

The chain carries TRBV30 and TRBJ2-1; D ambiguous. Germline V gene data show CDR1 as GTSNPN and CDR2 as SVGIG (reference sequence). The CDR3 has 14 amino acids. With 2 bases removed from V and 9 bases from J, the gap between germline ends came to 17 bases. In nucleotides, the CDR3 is TGTGCCTGGAGTAGAGTAAGTTCCGCGGCTGAGCAGTTCTTC. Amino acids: CAWSRVSSAAEQFF.

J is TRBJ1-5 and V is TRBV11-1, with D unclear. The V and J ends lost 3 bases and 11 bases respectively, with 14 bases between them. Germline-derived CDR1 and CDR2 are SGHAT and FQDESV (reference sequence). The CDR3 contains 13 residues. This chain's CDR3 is CASSFRADLAQHF. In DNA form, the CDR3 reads TGTGCCAGCAGCTTCCGGGCGGATCTCGCCCAGCATTTT.

CDR3 in amino acids: CASPSGRRTYNEQFF. The CDR3 coding sequence is TGTGCCAGTCCGAGCGGGCGCCGTACCTACAATGAGCAGTTCTTC. This rearrangement joins TRBV19 to TRBJ2-1; TRBD2 might be the D (6 bases). Germline V gives CDR1 LNHDA, CDR2 SQIVND (reference sequence). The CDR3 spans 15 residues. Trimming shortened V by 8 bases and J by 2 bases, and 16 bases separated the two germline ends.

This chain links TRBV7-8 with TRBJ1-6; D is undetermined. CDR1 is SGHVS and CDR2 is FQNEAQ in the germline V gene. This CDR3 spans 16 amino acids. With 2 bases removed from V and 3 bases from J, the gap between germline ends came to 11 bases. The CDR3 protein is CASSLQPLGYNSPLHF. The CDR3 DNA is TGTGCCAGCAGCTTACAGCCCTTGGGCTATAATTCACCCCTCCACTTT.

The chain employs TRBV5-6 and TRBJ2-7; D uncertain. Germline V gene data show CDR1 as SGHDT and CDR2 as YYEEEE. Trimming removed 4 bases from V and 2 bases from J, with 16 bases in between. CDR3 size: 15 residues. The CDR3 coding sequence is TGTGCCAGCAGCACAAGACCCGAACCTACCTACGAGCAGTACTTC. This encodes CASSTRPEPTYEQYF.

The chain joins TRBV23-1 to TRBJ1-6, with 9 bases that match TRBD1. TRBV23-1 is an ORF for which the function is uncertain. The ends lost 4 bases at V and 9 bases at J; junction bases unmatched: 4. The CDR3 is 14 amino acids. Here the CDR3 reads CASSLRDRASPLHF. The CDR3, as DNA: TGCGCCAGCAGTCTCCGGGACAGGGCTTCACCCCTCCACTTT.

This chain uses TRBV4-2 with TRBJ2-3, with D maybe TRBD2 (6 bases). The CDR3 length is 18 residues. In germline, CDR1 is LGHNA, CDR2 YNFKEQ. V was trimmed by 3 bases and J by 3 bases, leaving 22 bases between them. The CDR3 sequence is CASSQGGDSRLGTDTQYF. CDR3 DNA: TGTGCCAGCAGCCAGGGCGGGGACTCACGGCTTGGGACAGATACGCAGTATTTT.

In DNA, the CDR3 is TGTGCCAGCAGCGTAGATGGATACTCTGGAAACACCATATATTTT. It encodes CASSVDGYSGNTIYF. The V and J genes are TRBV9 and TRBJ1-3; no clear D. The CDR3 totals 15 residues. V was pared by 0 bases and J by 0 bases, with 7 bases between. CDR1 is SGDLS, CDR2 YYNGEE, per germline.